This T cell receptor beta chain was retrieved from a study of cytomegalovirus exposure and HLA in healthy donors. In its sample, this clone was seen once. The antigen is unknown. General study findings and limits: One later analysis, an examination of the 100 to 150 validation repertoires, found that first-cohort TCR clusters tended to co-occur in them.

Some clones are missing from TCRdb's copy, which holds only in-frame ones; the method was immunoSEQ multiplex PCR. Here the sample spans 71,000 or so clones, about 94% being singletons. V lost 0 bases and J lost 4, with 14 bases in between. The CDR3 has 15 residues. Germline values: CDR1 SGHKS, CDR2 YYEKEE (reference sequence). The sequenced sample was PBMCs. The V and J genes are TRBV5-5 and TRBJ2-7; possible D gene TRBD1, 5 bases. This clonotype originated in a woman aged 18-29 years in good health and CMV-seronegative. The DNA for the CDR3 is TGTGCCAGCAGCTTGGAGGGGCTAGGGCGATACGAGCAGTACTTC. Translating it yields CASSLEGLGRYEQYF.